Listed here are 8 T cell receptor beta chains from one sample, sequenced in a study of CD8+CD57+ T cells in acquired aplastic anemia (dated by TCRdb to 2016 to 2019). The run used an Illumina HiSeq 2000. Profiling of TCR beta VDJ combinations and CDR3 sequences used genomic DNA as the template. TCRdb took the public reads, trimmed them with fastp at Q25, ran MiXCR for clone calling and kept in-frame beta chains. Each entry merges the rows of one CDR3 protein and shows their most common DNA and genes. Across this sample there are roughly 170,000 distinct CDR3 sequences, with 45% to 60% seen only once. The top ten constitute approximately 13% of the sample. Flow cytometry had shown CD8+CD57+ cell expansion in the patients selected for sequencing. The specimen sequenced was sorted CD4+, CD8+, or CD8+CD57+ T cells (not recorded which) from PBMCs. These TCRs come from a human donor with aplastic anemia.

The V and J genes are TRBV6-5 and TRBJ1-1; D perhaps matches TRBD1 (6 bases). This CDR3 contains 19 residues. CDR1 and CDR2 (germline): MNHEY, SVGAGI. V lost 2 bases and J 1 base, leaving 23 bases between the germline ends. CDR3: CASSYRLLQGSFRNTEAFF. The CDR3 region has the DNA TGTGCCAGCAGTTACCGACTTTTACAGGGAAGTTTCCGGAACACTGAAGCTTTCTTT.

J is TRBJ2-5 and V is TRBV2; D is perhaps TRBD1 (6 bases). V was pared by 1 base and J by 3 bases, with 9 bases between. This CDR3 spans 14 amino acids. Germline V gene lookup returns CDR1 SNHLY and CDR2 FYNNEI. CDR3 DNA: TGTGCCAGCAGTGAAGAGCAGGGGAAAGAGACCCAGTACTTC. Translating it yields CASSEEQGKETQYF.

The table lists this clonotype with many counts. V gene TRBV6-2 or TRBV6-3 combines with J gene TRBJ2-1; 11 bases map to TRBD1. V dropped 7 bases and J dropped 8; count of bases not matched to a gene: 7. CDR1 is MNHEY, CDR2 SVGEGT, per germline. The CDR3 consists of 14 residues. CDR3 sequence (DNA): TGTGCCAGCACCCAGAGGACAGGGGGCGATGAGCAGTTCTTC. Residues: CASTQRTGGDEQFF.

The table lists this clonotype with a few counts. The rearrangement links TRBV4-1 to TRBJ1-2; D ambiguous. The CDR3 is made up of 15 amino acids. Germline V gene lookup returns CDR1 MGHRA and CDR2 YSYEKL. V dropped 0 bases and J dropped 3 bases, with 11 bases sitting between them. CDR3 region: CASSQDRSGDYGYTF. The CDR3 DNA follows: TGCGCCAGCAGCCAAGACAGGTCCGGGGACTATGGCTACACCTTC.

This clonotype has only a few counts. The rearrangement links TRBV18 to TRBJ2-6, with a weak D call TRBD1 (6 bases). CDR1 is KGHSH, CDR2 LQKENI, per germline. The CDR3 loop spans 15 amino acids. The V end lost 6 bases, the J end lost 0 bases, and 9 bases lay between the germline ends. The DNA for the CDR3 is TGTGCCAGCTCGCAGGGGATCTCTGGGGCCAACGTCCTGACTTTC. Protein: CASSQGISGANVLTF.

The gene calls are TRBV12-3 or TRBV12-4 and TRBJ1-1; D unresolved. V shed 0 bases and J shed 6 bases, with 11 bases lying between them. The CDR3 has 14 amino acids. In DNA form, the CDR3 reads TGTGCCAGCAGTTTAGCATCCGCGTCGGCTGAAGCTTTCTTT. Protein: CASSLASASAEAFF.

The rearrangement links TRBV7-2 to TRBJ2-7; 11 nucleotides agree with TRBD2. This CDR3 is built from 14 residues. With 3 bases clipped from V and 4 bases from J, the junction kept 2 bases outside the gene matches. Per germline, CDR1 SGHTA and CDR2 FQGNSA. Here the CDR3 DNA reads TGTGCCAGCAGCTTTAGCGGGGGGGTATACGAGCAGTACTTC. It encodes CASSFSGGVYEQYF.

The chain has TRBV20-1 and TRBJ2-2, with no clear D. Germline V gene sequence: CDR1 DFQATT, CDR2 SNEGSKA (reference sequence). The V end was cut by 6 bases, the J end by 5 bases, with 10 bases between. This CDR3 has 12 residues. CDR3 sequence (DNA): TGCAGTGCGTCAGGCAAGACCGGGGAGCTGTTTTTT. Its protein product is CSASGKTGELFF.